The clone carrying this T cell receptor beta chain was found once. CDR1 SGHRS and CDR2 YFSETQ come from the germline V gene. This CDR3 is built from 13 residues. The V and J ends lost 2 bases and 3 bases respectively, with 9 bases between them. The table came from immunoSEQ multiplex PCR; TCRdb's copy has only in-frame clones and leaves some out. The table includes 45,000 to 65,000 clones, about 92% detected once. These data are taken from a study of lymphopenia after photon versus proton radiotherapy. This rearrangement joins TRBV5-1 to TRBJ2-7; tentative D call: TRBD1 (6 bases). Sequencing used peripheral blood, obtained from a patient treated with photon-based radiotherapy. The receptor's source is a woman aged 40-49 years with cholangiocarcinoma. The chain's CDR3 is CASSFGQSYEQYF. Here the CDR3 DNA reads TGCGCCAGCAGCTTCGGACAGAGCTACGAGCAGTACTTC.